This TCR beta chain derives from a study of CD8 T cells in Susac syndrome. Trimming removed 6 bases at V and 1 base at J, with 18 bases between. The CDR3 consists of 16 residues. It was with random hexamers that 0.5 to 1 ug RNA was reverse transcribed. TCRdb itself ran the immunoSEQ multiplex PCR reads through MiXCR, one entry per CDR3 protein. The table includes a few hundred thousand distinct CDR3 sequences, 95% detected once. Only one count was recorded for this clonotype. The chain employs TRBV12-3 or TRBV12-4 and TRBJ1-1; D is unresolved. The sample was CD4+ T cells from PBMCs. The sequence was obtained from a human donor with multiple sclerosis. This chain's CDR3 is CASRPTRTGGNTEAFF. For the CDR3, the DNA is TGTGCCAGCAGGCCCACACGGACGGGTGGGAACACTGAAGCTTTCTTT.